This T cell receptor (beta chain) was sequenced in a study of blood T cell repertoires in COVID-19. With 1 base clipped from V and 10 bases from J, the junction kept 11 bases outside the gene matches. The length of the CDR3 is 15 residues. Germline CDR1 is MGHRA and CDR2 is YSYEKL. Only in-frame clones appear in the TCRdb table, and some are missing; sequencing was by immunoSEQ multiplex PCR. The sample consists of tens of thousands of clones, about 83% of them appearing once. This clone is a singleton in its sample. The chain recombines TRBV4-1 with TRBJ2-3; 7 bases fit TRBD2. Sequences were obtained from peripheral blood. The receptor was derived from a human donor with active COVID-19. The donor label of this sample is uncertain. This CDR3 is CASSQGQAGRDAQYF. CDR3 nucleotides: TGCGCCAGCAGCCAAGGTCAAGCGGGGCGGGATGCGCAGTATTTT.